Each of the 2 T cell receptor beta chains below was sequenced from the same sample in a study of monozygotic twins with inflammatory bowel disease. For each CDR3 protein, TCRdb gives one entry from its re-call of the 5' RACE reads, without DNA. This sample's table has some 130,000 distinct CDR3 sequences. Sequencing was carried out using blood. The source is a human donor with ulcerative colitis or Crohn's disease, or a healthy co-twin of an affected twin (not recorded which).

The chain recombines TRBV20-1 with TRBJ2-7; the D gene TCRdb calls, TRBD2, cannot be checked with no DNA. Germline CDR1 reads DFQATT; CDR2 reads SNEGSKA (reference sequence). The CDR3 contains 14 residues. CDR3 in amino acids: CSAIPGSSGYEQYF.

V and J are TRBV3-1 and TRBJ1-1. Germline CDR1 and CDR2: LGHDT and YNNKEL (reference sequence). The CDR3 sequence is 14 residues long. The CDR3 here is CASSQLWGNTEAFF.